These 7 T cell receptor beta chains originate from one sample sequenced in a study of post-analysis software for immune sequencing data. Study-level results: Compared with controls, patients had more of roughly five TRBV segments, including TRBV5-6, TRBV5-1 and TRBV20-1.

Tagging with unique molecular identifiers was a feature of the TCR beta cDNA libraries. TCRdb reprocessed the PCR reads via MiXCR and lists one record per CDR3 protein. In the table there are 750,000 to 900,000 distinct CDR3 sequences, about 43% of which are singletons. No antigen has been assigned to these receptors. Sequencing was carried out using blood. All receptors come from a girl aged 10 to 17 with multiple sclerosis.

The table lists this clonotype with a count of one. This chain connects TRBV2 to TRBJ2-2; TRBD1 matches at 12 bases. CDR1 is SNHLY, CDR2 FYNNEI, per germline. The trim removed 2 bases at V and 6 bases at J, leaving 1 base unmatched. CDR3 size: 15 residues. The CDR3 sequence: CASSEWDRGPGELFF. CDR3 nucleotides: TGTGCCAGCAGTGAATGGGACAGGGGGCCCGGGGAGCTGTTTTTT.

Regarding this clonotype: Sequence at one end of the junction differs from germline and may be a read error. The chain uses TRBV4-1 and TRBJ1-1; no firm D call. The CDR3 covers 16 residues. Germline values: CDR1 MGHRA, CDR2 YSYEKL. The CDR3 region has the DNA TGCGCCGGCAGCCAAGAAGGAGGAGCGAGCTCCACTGAAGCTTTCTTT. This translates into CAGSQEGGASSTEAFF.

The CDR3 coding sequence is TGTGCCAGCAGCCTCGGTTGGGGGACAGAGATCACCGGGGAGCTGTTTTTT. Translated: CASSLGWGTEITGELFF. The rearrangement uses TRBV4-2 and TRBJ2-2; 7 bases are shared with TRBD1. The germline gives CDR1 LGHNA, CDR2 YNFKEQ. This CDR3 contains 17 residues. J lost 4 bases, V lost 4 bases, and 12 bases had no gene match.

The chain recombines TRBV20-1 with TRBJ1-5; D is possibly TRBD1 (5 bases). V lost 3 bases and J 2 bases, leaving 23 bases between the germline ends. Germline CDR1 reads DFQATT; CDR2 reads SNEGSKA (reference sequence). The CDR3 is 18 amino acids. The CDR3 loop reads CSASPGERWSAGNQPQHF. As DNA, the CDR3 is TGCAGTGCTAGCCCGGGGGAAAGGTGGTCGGCGGGCAATCAGCCCCAGCATTTT.

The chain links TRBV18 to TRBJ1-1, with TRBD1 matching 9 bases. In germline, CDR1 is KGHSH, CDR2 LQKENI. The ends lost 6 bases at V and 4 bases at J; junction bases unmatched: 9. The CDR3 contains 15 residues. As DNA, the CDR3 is TGTGCCAGCTCGCCGCTCGACAGGGGGTCCACTGAAGCTTTCTTT. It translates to CASSPLDRGSTEAFF.

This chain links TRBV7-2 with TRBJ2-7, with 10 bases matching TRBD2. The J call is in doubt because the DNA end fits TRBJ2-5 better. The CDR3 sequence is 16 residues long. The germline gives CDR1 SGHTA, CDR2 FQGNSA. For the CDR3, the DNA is TGTGCCAGCAGCTTACCGCTAGCGGGAGCGTCAGAGACCCAGTACTTC. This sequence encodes CASSLPLAGASETQYF.

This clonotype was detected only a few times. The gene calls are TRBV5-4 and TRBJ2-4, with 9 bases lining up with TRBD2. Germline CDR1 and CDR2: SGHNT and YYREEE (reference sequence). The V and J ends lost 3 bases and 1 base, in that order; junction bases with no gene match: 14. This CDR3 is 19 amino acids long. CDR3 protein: CASSSGAAGGPSAKNIQYF. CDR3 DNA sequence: TGTGCCAGCAGCTCGGGGGCGGCGGGAGGGCCGTCGGCCAAAAACATTCAGTACTTC.